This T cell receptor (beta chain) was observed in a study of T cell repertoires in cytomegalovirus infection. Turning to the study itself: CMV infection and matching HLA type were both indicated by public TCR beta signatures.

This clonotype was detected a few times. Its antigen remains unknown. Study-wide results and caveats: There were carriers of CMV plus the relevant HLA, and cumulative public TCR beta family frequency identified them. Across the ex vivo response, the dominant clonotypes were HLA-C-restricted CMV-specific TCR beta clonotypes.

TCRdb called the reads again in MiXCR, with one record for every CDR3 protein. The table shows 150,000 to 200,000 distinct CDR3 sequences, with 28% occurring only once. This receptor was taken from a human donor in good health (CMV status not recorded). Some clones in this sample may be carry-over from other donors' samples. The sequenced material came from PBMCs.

The DNA of the CDR3 is TGCGCCAGCAGCCACTCCGACAGGGGACTTAGCAATCAGCCCCAGCATTTT. Translation: CASSHSDRGLSNQPQHF. This sequence joins TRBV4-1 and TRBJ1-5, with 8 bases lining up with TRBD1. The germline V gene has CDR1 MGHRA and CDR2 YSYEKL. J lost 0 bases, V lost 3 bases, and 7 bases had no gene match. The CDR3 length is 17 residues.